These 16 T cell receptor beta chains were sequenced from one sample in a study of tumor and adjacent non-tumor tissue in lung cancer. TCRbeta libraries were built with three rounds of nested PCR, modified from ARM-PCR. TCRdb re-called the multiplex PCR reads through MiXCR, storing one row per CDR3 protein. The sample carries 90,000 or so distinct CDR3 sequences, more than 60% recorded once. No cell sorting was done before RNA was extracted from the tissue. Specimen: lung tumor tissue. The receptors here all came from a man aged 65 to 85 with non-small cell lung cancer.

This clonotype was seen only once. The chain employs TRBV6-1 and TRBJ2-2; D uncertain. This CDR3 region has 12 residues. Per the germline V gene, CDR1 is MNHNS and CDR2 is SASEGT. Trimming pared 7 bases from V and 7 bases from J, leaving 10 bases between. CDR3 coding DNA: TGTGCCAGCACTGATCTGGTCGGGGAGCTGTTTTTT. Protein product: CASTDLVGELFF.

This clonotype occurred a few times. At one of its ends the junction is not consistent with the germline gene, which may arise from a read error. The chain employs TRBV12-3 or TRBV12-4 and TRBJ2-1; TRBD2 might be the D (5 bases). The CDR3 has 15 residues. DNA for the CDR3: TGTGCCAGCCTCGAGAAGAGAGGGTCCTACAATGAGCTGTTCTTC. Protein: CASLEKRGSYNELFF.

This clonotype was seen only a few times. The chain uses TRBV5-5 and TRBJ2-1, with 7 bases that match TRBD1. J lost 6 bases, V lost 2 bases, and 14 bases had no gene match. Looked up from germline, CDR1 is SGHKS and CDR2 is YYEKEE (reference sequence). This CDR3 spans 17 amino acids. The CDR3 nucleotides read TGTGCCAGCAGCTTCGAACAGGGGTCATGCGCACGCAATGAGCAGTTCTTC. Protein product: CASSFEQGSCARNEQFF. The variable domain in full, completed from reference TRBV5-5 and TRBJ2-1, reads DAGVTQSPTHLIKTRGQQVTLRCSPISGHKSVSWYQQVLGQGPQFIFQYYEKEERGRGNFPDRFSARQFPNYSSELNVNALLLGDSALYLCASSFEQGSCARNEQFFGPGTRLTVL.

A note on this clonotype: As the CDR3 is not closed by the conserved phenylalanine or tryptophan, this likely results from a read error. The rearrangement uses TRBV11-2 and TRBJ2-1; D might be TRBD2 (5 bases). This CDR3 contains 15 residues. The V gene's germline CDR1 is SGHAT and CDR2 FQNNGV. DNA for the CDR3: TGTGTCAGCAGCTTAGCTTCCCCGGGAAAGGGCGAGCAGTTCATC. It specifies CVSSLASPGKGEQFI.

The genes are TRBV11-1 and TRBJ2-1; 8 bases line up with TRBD2. This CDR3 is 16 amino acids long. With V trimmed by 7 bases and J by 3 bases, 11 bases remained unmatched. Germline CDR1 and CDR2: SGHAT and FQDESV (reference sequence). The CDR3 DNA reads as TGTGCCAGCAACCCCTCTCCGAGCGGGGGCTACAATGAGCAGTTCTTC. Encoded protein: CASNPSPSGGYNEQFF.

Remarks on this clonotype: One junction end disagrees with the germline gene, perhaps due to a read error. V and J are TRBV28 and TRBJ2-3, with TRBD2 identical over 11 bases. The germline gives CDR1 MDHEN, CDR2 SYDVKM. The CDR3 covers 12 residues. The CDR3 spells CASKLAGDMQYF. The CDR3 DNA sequence: TGTGCCAGCAAACTAGCGGGAGATATGCAGTATTTT.

Of note for this clonotype: One base away lies a much larger clone, so this may be a sequencing read error. Because it lacks the conserved phenylalanine or tryptophan at the end, this CDR3 is likely a read error. The chain carries TRBV6-2 or TRBV6-3 and TRBJ2-5; unclear D gene. V was shortened by 5 bases and J by 5 bases, with 15 bases between the two germline ends. Germline lookup yields CDR1 MNHEY and CDR2 SVGEGT. This CDR3 has 14 residues. The CDR3: CASSHPSNSETQYL. As DNA, the CDR3 is TGTGCCAGCAGTCACCCTAGTAATTCGGAGACCCAGTACCTC.

A note on this clonotype: Because the CDR3 is missing its conserved closing phenylalanine or tryptophan, this is likely a read error. The V and J genes are TRBV10-3 and TRBJ2-5; TRBD1 matches at 7 bases. Germline assignment: CDR1 ENHRY and CDR2 SYGVKD. The CDR3 sequence is 16 residues long. V trimming: 4 bases; J trimming: 2 bases; junction bases outside the gene matches: 10. CDR3: CAISAHGTDPQETQYL. Here the CDR3 DNA reads TGTGCCATCAGTGCCCACGGGACAGATCCTCAAGAGACCCAGTACTTA.

With regard to this clonotype: A much larger clonotype is one base distant, so this may be a read error. The chain joins TRBV6-6 to TRBJ1-5, with TRBD1 as a possible D gene (5 bases). Germline V gene lookup returns CDR1 MNHNY and CDR2 SVGAGI (reference sequence). The CDR3 spans 16 residues. Trimming cost V 2 bases and J 2 bases, with 13 bases left between them. CDR3 nucleotide sequence: TGTGCCAGCAGTTACGGGTGGCAGGGAGGCAATCAGCCCCAGCATTTT. It yields the protein CASSYGWQGGNQPQHF.

This clonotype was seen a few times. The chain combines TRBV7-9 with TRBJ2-1, with TRBD1 identical over 7 bases. J lost 8 bases, V lost 4 bases, and 8 bases had no gene match. Per the germline V gene, CDR1 is SEHNR and CDR2 is FQNEAQ (reference sequence). This CDR3 comprises 14 residues. CDR3 amino acids: CASSSRTGVDEQFF. The CDR3, as DNA: TGTGCCAGCAGCTCAAGGACAGGAGTGGATGAGCAGTTCTTC.

A note on this clonotype: The CDR3 does not close with the conserved phenylalanine or tryptophan, likely indicating a read error. J is TRBJ2-7 and V is TRBV6-5; 7 bases fit TRBD1. This CDR3 is built from 17 residues. Germline values: CDR1 MNHEY, CDR2 SVGAGI. For the CDR3, the DNA is TGTGACAGCAGACCCCGGACAGGCTTTCTTGACTCCTACGAGCAGTACCTC. It specifies CDSRPRTGFLDSYEQYL.

This clonotype was counted a few times. Since a much larger clone is just one base distant, this may be a read error. This chain links TRBV13 with TRBJ2-1, with 7 bases aligning to TRBD2. Germline CDR1 PRHDT, CDR2 FYEKMQ (reference sequence). The CDR3 has 13 residues. DNA of the CDR3: TGTGCCAGCCGCTTGGGAGGGACCAATGAGCAGTTCTTC. Amino acid sequence: CASRLGGTNEQFF.

The table lists this clonotype with many counts. The chain uses TRBV20-1 and TRBJ1-5; D may be TRBD1 (5 bases). The germline V gene has CDR1 DFQATT and CDR2 SNEGSKA (reference sequence). The CDR3 totals 14 residues. Trimming left V 6 bases short and J 7 bases short, with 19 bases between. CDR3 sequence reads: CSARQGSANQPQHF. DNA for the CDR3: TGCAGTGCACGGCAGGGTTCGGCAAACCAGCCCCAGCATTTT.

A remark on this clonotype: The junction departs from the called germline gene at one end, perhaps through a read error. The CDR3: CATSIGREGAYNEQFF. DNA of the CDR3: TGTGCCACTAGTATAGGCCGGGAGGGGGCATACAATGAGCAGTTCTTC. The chain uses TRBV19 and TRBJ2-1; weak D call: TRBD2 (8 bases). The germline V gene has CDR1 LNHDA and CDR2 SQIVND (reference sequence). The CDR3 is 16 residues long.

To note about this clonotype: One end of the junction does not line up with germline, which may come from a read error. The J gene is TRBJ2-4, the V gene TRBV11-2, with D hard to call. Germline loops: CDR1 SGHAT, CDR2 FQNNGV. CDR3 length equals 17 residues. Here the CDR3 reads CASSLDWRGAGWNIQYF. DNA of the CDR3: TGTGCCAGTAGCTTAGACTGGCGTGGAGCTGGTTGGAACATTCAGTACTTC.

Regarding this clonotype: Given the absence of the conserved phenylalanine or tryptophan at the CDR3 end, a read error is likely. J is TRBJ2-5 and V is TRBV11-2; maybe TRBD1 (6 bases). Per germline, CDR1 SGHAT and CDR2 FQNNGV. This CDR3 contains 13 residues. Written as DNA, the CDR3 is TGTACCAGCAGCTTAAACAGGGAACAGAACCAGTACTCC. Its protein product is CTSSLNREQNQYS.